This T cell receptor (beta chain) was obtained from a study of cytomegalovirus exposure and HLA in healthy donors. The CDR3 totals 14 residues. Germline V gives CDR1 MNHEY, CDR2 SVGAGI. V was pared by 8 bases and J by 0 bases, with 11 bases between. For this clone: The antigen is undetermined.

General observations from the study: Most TCR sequences were seen very rarely across donors, but some public TCRs occurred in many. With high specificity and sensitivity, the classifier reportedly diagnosed cytomegalovirus status. A few CMV-associated chains were confirmed in vitro to be specific for CMV antigens.

Clones were read by immunoSEQ multiplex PCR, and TCRdb kept only the in-frame ones, dropping some. The sample holds roughly 150,000 clones, 85% to 90% seen once. Separation from the approximately 660-subject first cohort characterized the 120-subject validation cohort, to which the donors belonged. The source of this sequence is a woman younger than 35 in good health and CMV-seropositive. Sequenced input: PBMCs. The rearrangement uses TRBV6-5 and TRBJ2-1; D not certain. CDR3 DNA sequence: TGTGCCAGCTTATCTCCGAGCTCCTACAATGAGCAGTTCTTC. Translated, it gives CASLSPSSYNEQFF.